The following is a T cell receptor beta chain sequence with its context. TCRdb re-processed the PCR reads through MiXCR. The sample contains about 15,000 clones, approximately 35% of which appear only once. Until they underwent thyroid surgery, no patient had received any treatment. These data originate in a study of metastatic and nonmetastatic thyroid tumors. The CDR3 covers 14 residues. Germline CDR1 reads SGHRS; CDR2 reads YFSETQ. Trimming removed 5 bases from V and 6 bases from J, with 16 bases in between. The receptor was isolated from a male donor with papillary thyroid cancer or a benign thyroid nodule (not recorded which). Some clones in this sample may be carry-over from other donors' samples. The V call is TRBV5-1, the J call TRBJ2-3; D perhaps matches TRBD1 (6 bases). The sequencing input was tumor tissue. The CDR3 region is CASRHQSRGDTQYF. The CDR3 nucleotides read TGCGCCAGCAGGCACCAAAGCAGGGGCGATACGCAGTATTTT.